This T cell receptor (beta chain) was identified in a study of blood T cell repertoires in COVID-19. The CDR3 is 16 amino acids. V was clipped by 0 bases and J by 0 bases, with 9 bases between them. CDR1 and CDR2 (germline): SGHRS, YFSETQ. The Seattle patients joined while their infection was active and were tracked longitudinally afterward. Produced via immunoSEQ multiplex PCR; TCRdb's table is partial and in-frame only. Of some 400,000 clones in the sample, over 75% are singletons; the top ten hold approximately 2.5%. This receptor was taken from a woman between 55 and 75 years old with COVID-19, enrolled during active disease. The sequenced sample was peripheral blood. The chain has TRBV5-1 and TRBJ1-4; perhaps TRBD1 as D (6 bases). CDR3 amino acids: CASSLVGQPTNEKLFF. The CDR3 nucleotides are TGCGCCAGCAGCTTGGTAGGACAGCCAACTAATGAAAAACTGTTTTTT.